This TCR beta chain was captured in a study of T-cell reconstitution after alpha-beta-depleted transplantation in children. This clonotype was recorded at least ten times. The antigen remains unidentified. Unique molecular identifiers tagged the TCRbeta library. TCRdb called the PCR reads again in MiXCR, with one record for every CDR3 protein. The sample holds around 300,000 distinct CDR3 sequences; about a tenth are singletons and the top ten take 7.5%. Study-level results: Diversity and T-cell counts at one year after transplant derived mostly from new T cells.

The length of the CDR3 is 15 residues. Trimming cost V 4 bases and J 0 bases, with 13 bases left between them. The chain combines TRBV12-3 or TRBV12-4 with TRBJ2-7; D is uncertain. The specimen was PBMCs, collected before TCRalphabeta/CD19-depleted stem cell transplant. The receptor comes from a boy less than two years old with acute myeloid leukemia, due to receive a stem cell transplant. The CDR3 DNA reads TGTGCCAGCAGTTACTCTTGGGCGACCTCCTACGAGCAGTACTTC. Protein product: CASSYSWATSYEQYF.